A selection of T cell receptor beta chains follows, all from one sample in a study of blood T cell repertoires in COVID-19. The protocol was immunoSEQ multiplex PCR, while the TCRdb copy is restricted to in-frame clones and leaves out a portion. The sample includes some 130,000 clones, over 60% seen only once; the top ten take about an eighth. The sequenced material came from peripheral blood. The receptors were gathered from an elderly man with acute or convalescent COVID-19. Each CDR3 is given with its conserved first and last residue. The D gene is left open where the match is weak. Only some rows state a clone size, as once, few, many or a class for expanded clones.

d_gene: .; abundance: .; j_gene: TRBJ2-1; v_gene: TRBV28; CDR3aa: CASRTHSGAEQFF; CDR3nt: TGTGCCAGCCGAACCCATAGCGGCGCTGAGCAGTTCTTC
d_gene: TRBD2; abundance: .; j_gene: TRBJ2-7; v_gene: TRBV7-9; CDR3aa: CASSFTGLGYEQYF; CDR3nt: TGTGCCAGCAGCTTCACGGGACTAGGCTACGAGCAGTACTTC
d_gene: .; abundance: once; j_gene: TRBJ2-3; v_gene: TRBV25-1; CDR3aa: CASSDPRGTDTQYF; CDR3nt: TGTGCCAGCAGTGATCCCAGGGGCACAGATACGCAGTATTTT
d_gene: .; abundance: .; j_gene: TRBJ2-1; v_gene: TRBV28; CDR3aa: CASSLSGGRRNEQFF; CDR3nt: TGTGCCAGCAGTTTATCGGGGGGCCGTCGGAATGAGCAGTTCTTC
d_gene: .; abundance: once; j_gene: TRBJ1-1; v_gene: TRBV24-1; CDR3aa: CATSDLNKEKLNTEAFF; CDR3nt: TGTGCCACCAGTGATTTAAATAAGGAGAAATTGAACACTGAAGCTTTCTTT
d_gene: .; abundance: .; j_gene: TRBJ2-1; v_gene: TRBV7-2; CDR3aa: CASSLSWGENEQFF; CDR3nt: TGTGCCAGCAGCCTCAGTTGGGGAGAGAATGAGCAGTTCTTC
d_gene: .; abundance: .; j_gene: TRBJ1-1; v_gene: TRBV21-1; CDR3aa: CASRSGGTEAFF; CDR3nt: TGTGCCAGCAGGTCGGGTGGGACTGAAGCTTTCTTT
d_gene: .; abundance: .; j_gene: TRBJ1-3; v_gene: TRBV2; CDR3aa: CASGVYSGNTIYF; CDR3nt: TGTGCCAGCGGTGTCTACTCTGGAAACACCATATATTTT
d_gene: TRBD2; abundance: once; j_gene: TRBJ2-2; v_gene: TRBV2; CDR3aa: CASSTSGGARNTGELFF; CDR3nt: TGTGCCAGCAGCACTAGCGGGGGGGCCCGGAACACCGGGGAGCTGTTTTTT
d_gene: .; abundance: .; j_gene: TRBJ1-2; v_gene: TRBV5-4; CDR3aa: CASSGIQGSGYTF; CDR3nt: TGTGCCAGCAGCGGAATACAGGGTTCTGGCTACACCTTC
d_gene: .; abundance: .; j_gene: TRBJ1-5; v_gene: TRBV7-2; CDR3aa: CASSLGSGLVSSSNQPQHF; CDR3nt: TGTGCCAGCAGCTTAGGGAGCGGGTTGGTCAGTTCAAGCAATCAGCCCCAGCATTTT
d_gene: TRBD1; abundance: .; j_gene: TRBJ1-6; v_gene: TRBV28; CDR3aa: CASSFGSGTGNSPLHF; CDR3nt: TGTGCCAGCAGTTTTGGAAGCGGGACAGGGAATTCACCCCTCCACTTT
d_gene: .; abundance: .; j_gene: TRBJ1-2; v_gene: TRBV10-2; CDR3aa: CASSDSQGDGYTF; CDR3nt: TGCGCCAGCAGTGATTCGCAGGGCGATGGCTACACCTTC
d_gene: TRBD1; abundance: .; j_gene: TRBJ2-7; v_gene: TRBV30; CDR3aa: CACAGTGFGEQYF; CDR3nt: TGTGCCTGCGCCGGGACAGGGTTCGGCGAGCAGTACTTC
d_gene: .; abundance: .; j_gene: TRBJ1-1; v_gene: TRBV5-6; CDR3aa: CASSSGSGTLGRTEAFF; CDR3nt: TGTGCCAGCAGCTCAGGAAGCGGGACGCTTGGAAGGACTGAAGCTTTCTTT
d_gene: TRBD1; abundance: few; j_gene: TRBJ2-2; v_gene: TRBV7-6; CDR3aa: CASSAHGRDRSSTGELFF; CDR3nt: TGTGCCAGCAGCGCGCACGGACGGGACAGGTCGAGCACCGGGGAGCTGTTTTTT
d_gene: .; abundance: .; j_gene: TRBJ1-6; v_gene: TRBV9; CDR3aa: CASSVQVDSPLHF; CDR3nt: TGTGCCAGCAGCGTACAGGTTGATTCACCCCTCCACTTT
d_gene: .; abundance: .; j_gene: TRBJ2-2; v_gene: TRBV10-2; CDR3aa: CASRGGQVVAGELFF; CDR3nt: TGCGCCAGCAGAGGAGGGCAAGTAGTGGCCGGGGAGCTGTTTTTT
d_gene: .; abundance: few; j_gene: TRBJ1-1; v_gene: TRBV3-1/TRBV3-2; CDR3aa: CASSIYADSPSQAFF; CDR3nt: TGTGCCAGCAGCATATACGCCGACTCACCTTCTCAAGCTTTCTTT
d_gene: TRBD1; abundance: .; j_gene: TRBJ1-1; v_gene: TRBV19; CDR3aa: CASSGPGQGVGTEAFF; CDR3nt: TGTGCCAGTAGTGGGCCGGGACAGGGAGTTGGCACTGAAGCTTTCTTT
d_gene: .; abundance: .; j_gene: TRBJ1-1; v_gene: TRBV19; CDR3aa: CASSIVKGAEAFF; CDR3nt: TGTGCCAGTAGTATAGTTAAGGGGGCTGAAGCTTTCTTT
d_gene: TRBD1; abundance: .; j_gene: TRBJ2-7; v_gene: TRBV9; CDR3aa: CASSVGTGSHEQYF; CDR3nt: TGTGCCAGCAGCGTAGGGACAGGTTCCCACGAGCAGTACTTC
d_gene: .; abundance: few; j_gene: TRBJ1-1; v_gene: TRBV2; CDR3aa: CASSVGQGRVEAFF; CDR3nt: TGTGCCAGCAGTGTGGGCCAGGGGAGAGTTGAAGCTTTCTTT
d_gene: .; abundance: .; j_gene: TRBJ2-7; v_gene: TRBV4-2; CDR3aa: CASSQPDSSSYEQYF; CDR3nt: TGTGCCAGCAGCCAGCCTGACAGTTCCTCCTACGAGCAGTACTTC
d_gene: .; abundance: .; j_gene: TRBJ2-6; v_gene: TRBV19; CDR3aa: CASSIRGASGANVLTF; CDR3nt: TGTGCCAGTAGTATCCGGGGGGCGTCCGGGGCCAACGTCCTGACTTTC
d_gene: .; abundance: .; j_gene: TRBJ1-4; v_gene: TRBV28; CDR3aa: CASSSHLAVLFF; CDR3nt: TGTGCCAGCAGTTCCCATTTGGCGGTGCTGTTTTTT
d_gene: .; abundance: few; j_gene: TRBJ1-4; v_gene: TRBV30; CDR3aa: CAWIGYTRTVLRRVNEKLFF; CDR3nt: TGTGCCTGGATTGGGTACACCCGGACAGTTTTAAGGCGGGTTAATGAAAAACTGTTTTTT
d_gene: .; abundance: .; j_gene: TRBJ1-4; v_gene: TRBV2; CDR3aa: CATAFWGVEEKLFF; CDR3nt: TGTGCCACCGCCTTTTGGGGGGTTGAGGAAAAACTGTTTTTT
d_gene: TRBD1; abundance: .; j_gene: TRBJ2-7; v_gene: TRBV25-1; CDR3aa: CASRGQGYEQYF; CDR3nt: TGTGCCAGCAGAGGACAGGGGTACGAGCAGTACTTC
d_gene: TRBD1; abundance: .; j_gene: TRBJ2-5; v_gene: TRBV11-2; CDR3aa: CASSYPGQGLSWTQYF; CDR3nt: TGTGCCAGCAGTTACCCGGGACAGGGGCTTTCATGGACCCAGTACTTC
d_gene: .; abundance: .; j_gene: TRBJ1-6; v_gene: TRBV7-8; CDR3aa: CASSFPNLRSSSYNSPLHF; CDR3nt: TGTGCCAGCAGCTTTCCGAATCTTCGCTCTAGCTCCTATAATTCACCCCTCCACTTT
d_gene: .; abundance: once; j_gene: TRBJ2-7; v_gene: TRBV19; CDR3aa: CASSIYSGSGAYEQYF; CDR3nt: TGTGCCAGTAGTATATATTCCGGGAGCGGCGCCTACGAGCAGTACTTC
d_gene: .; abundance: once; j_gene: TRBJ1-2; v_gene: TRBV29-1; CDR3aa: CSVEEGDRPLGNYGYTF; CDR3nt: TGCAGCGTTGAAGAAGGAGACAGGCCCCTGGGTAACTATGGCTACACCTTC
d_gene: .; abundance: few; j_gene: TRBJ1-6; v_gene: TRBV30; CDR3aa: CAWCRESSYNSPLHF; CDR3nt: TGTGCCTGGTGTCGGGAGAGCTCCTATAATTCACCCCTCCACTTT
d_gene: TRBD1; abundance: .; j_gene: TRBJ1-3; v_gene: TRBV9; CDR3aa: CASSADRVGGNTIYF; CDR3nt: TGTGCCAGCAGCGCGGACAGGGTGGGGGGAAACACCATATATTTT
d_gene: .; abundance: few; j_gene: TRBJ1-1; v_gene: TRBV4-3; CDR3aa: CASSQDLGNSGTEAFF; CDR3nt: TGCGCCAGCAGCCAAGATCTCGGGAATTCGGGCACTGAAGCTTTCTTT
d_gene: .; abundance: .; j_gene: TRBJ2-3; v_gene: TRBV9; CDR3aa: CASSVAEADTQYF; CDR3nt: TGTGCCAGCAGCGTAGCGGAGGCAGATACGCAGTATTTT
d_gene: .; abundance: .; j_gene: TRBJ1-2; v_gene: TRBV6-6; CDR3aa: CASTSGGKNYGYTF; CDR3nt: TGTGCCAGCACGTCCGGGGGGAAGAACTATGGCTACACCTTC
d_gene: TRBD1; abundance: once; j_gene: TRBJ1-6; v_gene: TRBV6-1; CDR3aa: CASSERTGVSPLHF; CDR3nt: TGTGCCAGCAGTGAACGGACAGGGGTTTCACCCCTCCACTTT
d_gene: TRBD1; abundance: .; j_gene: TRBJ1-6; v_gene: TRBV27; CDR3aa: CASSFRDRAYSPLHF; CDR3nt: TGTGCCAGCAGTTTCCGGGACAGGGCATATTCACCCCTCCACTTT
d_gene: TRBD1; abundance: few; j_gene: TRBJ1-4; v_gene: TRBV4-1; CDR3aa: CASSSGTGRVQLFF; CDR3nt: TGCGCCAGCAGTTCCGGGACAGGCCGCGTGCAACTGTTTTTT
d_gene: .; abundance: .; j_gene: TRBJ2-1; v_gene: TRBV7-6; CDR3aa: CASSSLGGGYNEQFF; CDR3nt: TGTGCCAGCAGCTCCTTGGGAGGAGGGTACAATGAGCAGTTCTTC
d_gene: TRBD2; abundance: once; j_gene: TRBJ2-7; v_gene: TRBV6-5; CDR3aa: CASRTGGGETYEQYF; CDR3nt: TGTGCCAGCAGGACTGGCGGGGGGGAAACCTACGAGCAGTACTTC
d_gene: .; abundance: once; j_gene: TRBJ2-1; v_gene: TRBV19; CDR3aa: CASSISGVSLSFEQFF; CDR3nt: TGTGCCAGTAGTATATCAGGGGTTTCTCTTTCTTTTGAGCAGTTCTTC
d_gene: .; abundance: .; j_gene: TRBJ2-6; v_gene: TRBV3-1/TRBV3-2; CDR3aa: CASSQGQRGSGANVLTF; CDR3nt: TGTGCCAGCAGCCAAGGCCAAAGGGGCTCTGGGGCCAACGTCCTGACTTTC
d_gene: .; abundance: once; j_gene: TRBJ1-1; v_gene: TRBV10-3; CDR3aa: CAISEGRDGTEAFF; CDR3nt: TGTGCCATCAGTGAGGGCAGGGATGGCACTGAAGCTTTCTTT
d_gene: .; abundance: .; j_gene: TRBJ2-3; v_gene: TRBV5-1; CDR3aa: CASSLDYSSTDTQYF; CDR3nt: TGCGCCAGCAGCTTGGACTATTCTAGCACAGATACGCAGTATTTT
d_gene: .; abundance: .; j_gene: TRBJ2-5; v_gene: TRBV7-3; CDR3aa: CASSSDLAETQYF; CDR3nt: TGTGCCAGCAGCTCTGATCTAGCGGAGACCCAGTACTTC
d_gene: TRBD1; abundance: .; j_gene: TRBJ2-7; v_gene: TRBV30; CDR3aa: CAWSEDREGEQYF; CDR3nt: TGTGCCTGGAGTGAGGACAGGGAAGGCGAGCAGTACTTC
d_gene: TRBD1; abundance: .; j_gene: TRBJ1-6; v_gene: TRBV5-1; CDR3aa: CASSASTGKNSPLHF; CDR3nt: TGCGCCAGCAGCGCTTCGACAGGGAAGAATTCACCCCTCCACTTT
d_gene: .; abundance: few; j_gene: TRBJ1-5; v_gene: TRBV19; CDR3aa: CASSRHPKANQPQHF; CDR3nt: TGTGCCAGTAGTAGACACCCGAAGGCTAATCAGCCCCAGCATTTT
d_gene: TRBD1; abundance: .; j_gene: TRBJ1-1; v_gene: TRBV7-2; CDR3aa: CASIADRVNTEAFF; CDR3nt: TGTGCCAGCATCGCCGACAGGGTAAACACTGAAGCTTTCTTT
d_gene: .; abundance: once; j_gene: TRBJ1-5; v_gene: TRBV19; CDR3aa: CASRDGIFNQPQHF; CDR3nt: TGTGCCAGTAGGGACGGGATTTTCAATCAGCCCCAGCATTTT
d_gene: TRBD1; abundance: .; j_gene: TRBJ1-1; v_gene: TRBV5-5; CDR3aa: CASSLSWDSLNTEAFF; CDR3nt: TGTGCCAGCAGCTTGTCGTGGGACAGTTTGAACACTGAAGCTTTCTTT
d_gene: TRBD1; abundance: .; j_gene: TRBJ2-1; v_gene: TRBV4-1; CDR3aa: CASSQFGQGADEQFF; CDR3nt: TGCGCCAGCAGCCAGTTTGGACAGGGCGCCGATGAGCAGTTCTTC
d_gene: .; abundance: .; j_gene: TRBJ1-2; v_gene: TRBV6-5; CDR3aa: CASSYSRALTNYGYTF; CDR3nt: TGTGCCAGCAGTTACTCGAGGGCGCTGACTAACTATGGCTACACCTTC
d_gene: .; abundance: .; j_gene: TRBJ2-7; v_gene: TRBV7-2; CDR3aa: CASSLGTSLEQYF; CDR3nt: TGTGCCAGCAGCTTGGGGACAAGTCTCGAGCAGTACTTC
d_gene: .; abundance: .; j_gene: TRBJ1-2; v_gene: TRBV6-2/TRBV6-3; CDR3aa: CASSDPGQSNYGYTF; CDR3nt: TGTGCCAGCAGTGACCCTGGGCAGTCTAACTATGGCTACACCTTC
d_gene: TRBD2; abundance: .; j_gene: TRBJ2-7; v_gene: TRBV5-6; CDR3aa: CASSLGGGAGNSYEQYF; CDR3nt: TGTGCCAGCAGCTTGGGGGGAGGGGCCGGGAACTCCTACGAGCAGTACTTC
d_gene: .; abundance: once; j_gene: TRBJ2-7; v_gene: TRBV11-1; CDR3aa: CASSTTGTLVYF; CDR3nt: TGTGCCAGCAGCACAACCGGGACACTGGTCTACTTC